Included here is one T cell receptor (beta chain) sequence, with context. Its antigen has not been determined. Base qualities are not provided; no much larger clone lies one nucleotide away. The data derive from a study of CXCR4 blockade with PD-1 therapy in pancreatic cancer (dated 2019 in TCRdb). Context from the whole study: The study combined multiplex immunohistochemistry and TCRbeta immunosequencing of resected pancreatic ductal adenocarcinoma with ex vivo slice culture testing PD-1 and CXCR4 blockade. To assess intratumoral heterogeneity, two geographically distinct regions from each of 5 to 7 tumors were TCR-sequenced. What the work shows at the level of the full study, not this receptor alone: Tumors had clonal expansion, with a mean productive clonality of around 0.15 compared with 0.05 in healthy blood, yet clonality showed no correlation with survival. A strong correlation was found between the frequency of an amino acid clone and the number of distinct nucleotide rearrangements encoding that clone, which suggests convergent selection driven by common tumor antigens. Because only TCRbeta chains were sequenced, true antigen-specificity overlap among the convergent dominant clones remained unconfirmed, awaiting paired alpha-beta single-cell sequencing.

The archived tumor blocks were obtained from patients to whom no neoadjuvant therapy had been administered before resection. For the preserved-tissue arm, the study drew on a few dozen surgical resection samples taken from about two dozen pancreatic ductal adenocarcinoma patients who had not been treated previously. For the resection arm, ten 5-micron curls of FFPE tumor adjacent to the multiplex immunohistochemistry slide were used for DNA extraction. The immunoSEQ Assay at Adaptive Biotechnologies was used to immunosequence TCRbeta CDR3 regions from the extracted DNA. As for how the authors treated the data: To quantify the absolute abundance of each unique TCRbeta CDR3, sequences were collapsed and filtered. Clonality was defined as 1 minus Pielou's evenness, computed on productive in-frame rearrangements only. Regional overlap was measured by following the top 100 nucleotide rearrangements across paired samples, and the Morisita index was used to compare paired samples with unrelated samples. The immunoSEQ Rearrangement Details tool was used to assess convergence of nucleotide rearrangements onto identical amino acid sequences. TCRdb carries this immuneACCESS record with in-frame sequences only. Its versions omit some clonotypes, under half of them owing to an unresolved V gene in the studies checked, with the rest unexplained. V, J and clone size were drawn from that table, and D and trimming were deduced from the DNA. The sample table records some 1,600 clones; about 38% of these occur just once. The ten largest make up less than 20% of the sample.

The clonotype originates from a human donor with pancreatic ductal adenocarcinoma. The specimen sequenced was tumor tissue.

At the DNA level, the sequence is TGCGCCAGCAGCTTGGCTGGGGAGGGACCTAACTATGGCTACACCTTC. It is translated as CASSLAGEGPNYGYTF. The rearrangement combines TRBV5-1 with TRBJ1-2; possibly the D gene is TRBD1, per 5 matching bases. CDR1 and CDR2 were assigned from the germline V gene as SGHRS and YFSETQ. From the cysteine through the phenylalanine, the CDR3 covers 16 amino acids. The sequence is cut down to CDR3 DNA, 48 bases in frame from base 1. Trimming at the junction amounts to 0 bases on V and 0 bases on J, and the germline ends lie 12 bases apart.